Listed here are 20 T cell receptor beta chains from one sample, sequenced in a study of blood T cell repertoires in COVID-19 (dated by TCRdb to 2020 to 2021). Library generation was performed with the immunoSEQ multiplex PCR assay. What TCRdb holds here is the immuneACCESS table cut down to in-frame rearrangements. Part of the clones is not present; checked against another copy, under half of the missing clones reflect an unresolved V gene, and the others are unexplained. For this sample there are 200,000 to 300,000 clones; roughly 84% appear just once. The ten largest clones capture less than 5% of the sample. Sequencing was done on a sample of peripheral blood. These receptors all stem from a man aged 60 to 75 with acute or convalescent COVID-19.

CDR3 region: CASTGTVDNEQFF. The CDR3 DNA follows: TGTGCCAGTACCGGGACAGTAGACAATGAGCAGTTCTTC. This rearrangement joins TRBV7-8 to TRBJ2-1; TRBD1 matches 7 bases. Unmatched junction bases numbered 7, after V lost 9 bases and J lost 5 bases. The germline V gene encodes CDR1 SGHVS and CDR2 FQNEAQ. This CDR3 is 13 amino acids long. The full variable domain, completed using reference TRBV7-8 and TRBJ2-1, is GAGVSQSPRYKVAKRGQDVALRCDPISGHVSLFWYQQALGQGPEFLTYFQNEAQLDKSGLPSDRFFAERPEGSVSTLKIQRTQQEDSAVYLCASTGTVDNEQFFGPGTRLTVL.

V gene TRBV7-9 combines with J gene TRBJ1-2; 8 bases agree with TRBD1. The CDR3 spans 15 residues. Germline V gives CDR1 SEHNR, CDR2 FQNEAQ (reference sequence). J lost 4 bases, V lost 5 bases, and 9 bases had no gene match. The CDR3 protein is CASSQLGRGLYGYTF. CDR3 in DNA: TGTGCCAGCAGCCAATTAGGCAGGGGGCTCTATGGCTACACCTTC.

The table lists this clone with a few counts. This sequence joins TRBV19 and TRBJ1-6; possibly TRBD1 for D (6 bases). This CDR3 has 13 amino acids. Looked up from germline, CDR1 is LNHDA and CDR2 is SQIVND (reference sequence). Trimming removed 6 bases from V and 6 bases from J, with 9 bases in between. The DNA of the CDR3 is TGTGCCAGTAGGGGACACCTTAATTCACCCCTCCACTTT. This gives the protein CASRGHLNSPLHF.

The chain employs TRBV7-9 and TRBJ2-1, with D possibly matching TRBD1 (5 bases). Germline-derived CDR1 and CDR2 are SEHNR and FQNEAQ (reference sequence). This CDR3 region has 14 residues. The germline V and J ends were trimmed by 5 bases and 6 bases, with 14 bases remaining between them. The CDR3 coding sequence is TGTGCCAGCAGCGATCGAAGCAGGGTCAATGAGCAGTTCTTC. Protein: CASSDRSRVNEQFF.

The chain joins TRBV10-1 to TRBJ2-4; TRBD1 aligns across 10 bases. The length of the CDR3 is 17 residues. With 1 base clipped from V and 5 bases from J, the junction kept 8 bases outside the gene matches. The germline V gene encodes CDR1 WNHNN and CDR2 SYGVQD (reference sequence). As DNA, the CDR3 is TGCGCCAGCAGTGAGTTGGGGTGGGACAGGGGACAAAACATTCAGTACTTC. It yields the protein CASSELGWDRGQNIQYF.

V gene TRBV6-5 combines with J gene TRBJ2-1, with 8 bases matching TRBD1. The germline V gene encodes CDR1 MNHEY and CDR2 SVGAGI. The CDR3 totals 12 residues. The V segment lost 6 bases and the J segment 10 bases; nucleotides outside the gene matches: 5. CDR3 region: CASSPGGGEQFF. In nucleotides, the CDR3 is TGTGCCAGCAGCCCAGGGGGCGGGGAGCAGTTCTTC.

The chain is built from TRBV7-3 and TRBJ2-5, with TRBD2 matching over 11 bases. The J segment lost 7 bases and the V segment lost 4 bases, leaving 11 bases of the junction unmatched. CDR3 size: 16 residues. Germline CDR1 is SGHTA and CDR2 is FQGTGA. The CDR3 protein is CASSSSGLAGQSTQYF. CDR3 DNA: TGTGCCAGCAGCTCCTCTGGACTAGCGGGCCAGTCGACCCAGTACTTC.

The rearrangement uses TRBV18 and TRBJ2-1; 12 bases fit TRBD1. CDR3 size: 17 residues. The J segment lost 8 bases and the V segment lost 2 bases, leaving 10 bases of the junction unmatched. From germline, CDR1 is KGHSH and CDR2 LQKENI. CDR3 sequence (DNA): TGTGCCAGCTCACCATCAACCGGGACAGGGGGCATGTATGAGCAGTTCTTC. Encoded protein: CASSPSTGTGGMYEQFF.

The chain has TRBV5-4 and TRBJ2-1, with 7 positions matching TRBD1. Losses at the gene ends were 2 bases for V and 8 bases for J; bases not matched to a gene: 7. Germline loops: CDR1 SGHNT, CDR2 YYREEE (reference sequence). The CDR3 totals 14 residues. CDR3 coding DNA: TGTGCCAGCAGCTTACAGGGGCCCCTCGATGAGCAGTTCTTC. Its translation: CASSLQGPLDEQFF.

This clone was counted only a few times. Written as DNA, the CDR3 is TGTGCCAGCAGCCAAGAGGCGAGGGGGGAGGGATTAAGGTCCTACAATGAGCAGTTCTTC. Residues: CASSQEARGEGLRSYNEQFF. The chain links TRBV14 to TRBJ2-1, with D perhaps TRBD2 (7 bases). The CDR3 is made up of 20 amino acids. Trimming removed 0 bases at V and 1 base at J, with 22 bases between. Germline lookup yields CDR1 SGHDN and CDR2 FVKESK.

The V and J genes are TRBV30 and TRBJ2-3; D call uncertain. The CDR3 contains 11 residues. Germline values: CDR1 GTSNPN, CDR2 SVGIG (reference sequence). The V gene lost 2 bases and the J gene lost 5 bases, with 5 bases spanning the gap. As DNA, the CDR3 is TGTGCCTGGAGTCCCGGAGATACGCAGTATTTT. This translates into CAWSPGDTQYF. Together with reference TRBV30 and TRBJ2-3, the CDR3 gives the full variable domain: SQTIHQWPATLVQPVGSPLSLECTVEGTSNPNLYWYRQAAGRGLQLLFYSVGIGQISSEVPQNLSASRPQDRQFILSSKKLLLSDSGFYLCAWSPGDTQYFGPGTRLTVL.

V is TRBV6-6 and J is TRBJ2-7, with D possibly TRBD1 on 6 matching bases. The ends were cut back, 2 bases at V and 1 base at J, with 9 bases in the middle. This CDR3 has 14 residues. CDR1 and CDR2 from the germline V gene are MNHNY and SVGAGI (reference sequence). The CDR3 nucleotides are TGTGCCAGCAGTTACGGGACATTTTCCTACGAGCAGTACTTC. It translates to CASSYGTFSYEQYF.

The chain uses TRBV7-3 and TRBJ2-2; D perhaps matches TRBD2 (5 bases). The CDR3 runs 16 residues. V lost 1 base to trimming and J lost 3 bases, with 12 bases between them. Per the germline V gene, CDR1 is SGHTA and CDR2 is FQGTGA. In DNA, the CDR3 is TGTGCCAGCAGCTTAAATCCGCGGGTCCACACCGGGGAGCTGTTTTTT. It specifies CASSLNPRVHTGELFF.

The chain links TRBV19 to TRBJ2-6, with TRBD1 identical over 8 bases. Trimming removed 7 bases from V and 3 bases from J; junction bases left unmatched: 5. The CDR3 loop spans 15 amino acids. In germline, CDR1 is LNHDA, CDR2 SQIVND (reference sequence). The CDR3 DNA follows: TGTGCCAGTAACGACAGGGGCGGTGGGGCCAACGTCCTGACTTTC. This gives the protein CASNDRGGGANVLTF.

J is TRBJ2-2 and V is TRBV9; D perhaps matches TRBD1 (6 bases). The CDR3 loop spans 17 amino acids. Germline V gives CDR1 SGDLS, CDR2 YYNGEE. The V gene lost 0 bases and the J gene lost 0 bases, with 12 bases spanning the gap. The CDR3: CASSVDGGSANTGELFF. CDR3 DNA: TGTGCCAGCAGCGTAGATGGGGGCAGCGCGAACACCGGGGAGCTGTTTTTT.

V is TRBV7-9 and J is TRBJ2-3, with a weak D call TRBD2 (5 bases). V was pared by 5 bases and J by 2 bases, with 17 bases between. CDR3 length equals 16 residues. Looked up from germline, CDR1 is SEHNR and CDR2 is FQNEAQ (reference sequence). CDR3 sequence reads: CASSPPGILNTDTQYF. In DNA form, the CDR3 reads TGTGCCAGCAGCCCCCCCGGGATTTTAAACACAGATACGCAGTATTTT.

This rearrangement joins TRBV10-3 to TRBJ1-2; possible D gene TRBD1, 6 bases. Germline assignment: CDR1 ENHRY and CDR2 SYGVKD. V lost 4 bases and J 3 bases, leaving 9 bases between the germline ends. The CDR3 runs to 13 residues. CDR3 bases: TGTGCCATCAGTGGACAGGTCGACTATGGCTACACCTTC. The encoded protein is CAISGQVDYGYTF.

This clone has just one count. This chain's CDR3 is CASSYVVQGGGYTF. As DNA, the CDR3 is TGTGCCAGCAGTTACGTTGTGCAGGGTGGTGGCTACACCTTC. V is TRBV6-2 or TRBV6-3 and J is TRBJ1-2; the D gene is possibly TRBD1 (5 bases). The CDR3 contains 14 residues. The ends were cut back, 2 bases at V and 7 bases at J, with 14 bases in the middle. The V gene's germline CDR1 is MNHEY and CDR2 SVGEGT.

The CDR3 loop reads CASSEVPRGYTF. CDR3 nucleotide sequence: TGTGCCAGCAGTGAAGTCCCGCGGGGCTACACCTTC. The chain links TRBV2 to TRBJ1-2; D not resolved. Trimming took off 1 base at V and 8 bases at J, with 8 bases between the two ends. Germline V gene data show CDR1 as SNHLY and CDR2 as FYNNEI. The length of the CDR3 is 12 residues.

The genes are TRBV10-3 and TRBJ1-1; D not resolved. The CDR3 sequence is 13 residues long. Germline V gene lookup returns CDR1 ENHRY and CDR2 SYGVKD. With 4 bases removed from V and 1 base from J, the gap between germline ends came to 7 bases. CDR3 sequence: CAISVGGNTEAFF. For the CDR3, the DNA is TGTGCCATCAGTGTAGGAGGGAACACTGAAGCTTTCTTT.